These 22 T cell receptor beta chains were all obtained from the same sample, sequenced in a study of monozygotic twins with inflammatory bowel disease. Reprocessing the 5' RACE reads, TCRdb reports a single entry for every CDR3 protein and omits DNA. This sample's table reports approximately 400,000 distinct CDR3 sequences. Material for sequencing was blood. These receptor sequences come from a human donor with ulcerative colitis or Crohn's disease, or a healthy co-twin of an affected twin (not recorded which).

V usage is TRBV20-1 and J usage is TRBJ1-5. CDR1 DFQATT and CDR2 SNEGSKA come from the germline V gene (reference sequence). The CDR3 length is 14 residues. CDR3 amino acids: CSASPGLSNQPQHF.

The chain is built from TRBV5-1 and TRBJ2-5; there is no DNA to check the TCRdb D call of TRBD2. The CDR3 length is 15 residues. The V gene's germline CDR1 is SGHRS and CDR2 YFSETQ. CDR3: CASSLPEAGLETQYF.

J is TRBJ1-2 and V is TRBV11-2; lacking DNA, the TRBD1 call made by TCRdb goes unchecked. Germline V lookup: CDR1 SGHAT, CDR2 FQNNGV. The CDR3 contains 12 residues. The CDR3 protein is CASGADGYGYTF. The full variable domain, with the rest looked up from reference TRBV11-2 and TRBJ1-2, is EAGVAQSPRYKIIEKRQSVAFWCNPISGHATLYWYQQILGQGPKLLIQFQNNGVVDDSQLPKDRFSAERLKGVDSTLKIQPAKLEDSAVYLCASGADGYGYTFGSGTRLTVV.

The rearrangement links TRBV18 to TRBJ1-2; TCRdb's D call of TRBD1 is untestable without DNA. This CDR3 contains 14 residues. CDR1 is KGHSH and CDR2 is LQKENI in the germline V gene. CDR3: CASSPLGKQGDYTF.

This chain uses TRBV5-1 with TRBJ2-1; TCRdb lists TRBD1, though no DNA is available to test this call. CDR1 and CDR2 (germline): SGHRS, YFSETQ. The CDR3 runs 15 residues. CDR3: CASSLYRGRDNEQFF.

V gene TRBV7-2 combines with J gene TRBJ2-2. From germline, CDR1 is SGHTA and CDR2 FQGNSA. There are 16 residues in the CDR3. This CDR3 is CASSLAPRGNTGELFF.

The chain links TRBV12-3 or TRBV12-4 to TRBJ2-1; absent DNA, TCRdb's TRBD1 call cannot be checked. This CDR3 is built from 14 residues. The CDR3 here is CASSPGQSYNEQFF.

This chain joins TRBV20-1 and TRBJ2-3; TCRdb gives TRBD1 as the D gene, but with no DNA this cannot be confirmed. Germline V gives CDR1 DFQATT, CDR2 SNEGSKA (reference sequence). The CDR3 totals 13 residues. CDR3 amino acids: CSATPNGWDTQYF.

V and J are TRBV18 and TRBJ2-5; TCRdb selects TRBD1, and the lack of DNA leaves this call unchecked. There are 12 residues in the CDR3. CDR1 and CDR2 from the germline V gene are KGHSH and LQKENI. The chain's CDR3 is CASSRERETQYF.

The chain combines TRBV5-1 with TRBJ1-1. CDR1 and CDR2 (germline): SGHRS, YFSETQ. CDR3 length: 13 residues. The CDR3 loop reads CASSQRVNTEAFF.

The gene calls are TRBV5-1 and TRBJ2-3; the TCRdb D gene call, TRBD2, has no DNA to confirm it. CDR3 length: 16 residues. The germline CDR1 and CDR2 sequences are SGHRS and YFSETQ. The chain's CDR3 is CASRPTSGGAADTQYF.

The J gene is TRBJ1-4, the V gene TRBV6-1. Germline V gene sequence: CDR1 MNHNS, CDR2 SASEGT. The CDR3 runs 14 residues. Here the CDR3 reads CASKYSSTNEKLFF.

This chain links TRBV9 with TRBJ2-1. CDR1 is SGDLS and CDR2 is YYNGEE in the germline V gene. This CDR3 region has 14 residues. The CDR3 sequence is CASSVASTYNEQFF. The full variable domain, rest sourced from reference TRBV9 and TRBJ2-1, is DSGVTQTPKHLITATGQRVTLRCSPRSGDLSVYWYQQSLDQGLQFLIQYYNGEERAKGNILERFSAQQFPDLHSELNLSSLELGDSALYFCASSVASTYNEQFFGPGTRLTVL.

The rearrangement uses TRBV10-3 and TRBJ2-7; with no DNA, the TCRdb D assignment of TRBD1 cannot be verified. The length of the CDR3 is 14 residues. Germline-derived CDR1 and CDR2 are ENHRY and SYGVKD. This CDR3 reads CAISHGTPAYEQYF.

The rearrangement joins TRBV4-3 to TRBJ2-4. Per germline, CDR1 LGHNA and CDR2 YSLEER. The CDR3 totals 13 residues. CDR3 residues: CASSQEESRVQYF.

The rearrangement uses TRBV12-3 or TRBV12-4 and TRBJ2-3; TCRdb names TRBD1, which stays unverified in the absence of DNA. The CDR3 is 14 residues long. The CDR3 sequence: CASSPGGSTDTQYF.

This rearrangement joins TRBV5-5 to TRBJ2-1; the D call of TRBD1 rests on TCRdb alone, since no DNA is present to check it. Germline V CDR1 and CDR2: SGHKS, YYEKEE (reference sequence). This CDR3 has 18 residues. The CDR3: CASSLTRRDRVTYNEQFF. Looking up the rest from reference TRBV5-5 and TRBJ2-1 gives the full variable domain: DAGVTQSPTHLIKTRGQQVTLRCSPISGHKSVSWYQQVLGQGPQFIFQYYEKEERGRGNFPDRFSARQFPNYSSELNVNALLLGDSALYLCASSLTRRDRVTYNEQFFGPGTRLTVL.

The rearrangement links TRBV2 to TRBJ2-1; the TCRdb D gene call, TRBD2, has no DNA to confirm it. Per the germline V gene, CDR1 is SNHLY and CDR2 is FYNNEI. The CDR3 length is 15 residues. CDR3 residues: CASSRLAGESNEQFF.

The chain couples TRBV20-1 to TRBJ2-5. Germline V gene sequence: CDR1 DFQATT, CDR2 SNEGSKA (reference sequence). This CDR3 contains 16 residues. CDR3 loop: CSARMTGYRLAETQYF.

The rearrangement uses TRBV19 and TRBJ2-3; absent DNA, TCRdb's TRBD1 call cannot be checked. Per germline, CDR1 LNHDA and CDR2 SQIVND (reference sequence). The CDR3 is 14 amino acids. The CDR3 sequence is CASSNPHAGDTQYF.

CDR3: CSANLAGESYNEQFF. The chain joins TRBV20-1 to TRBJ2-1; the TRBD2 assignment by TCRdb is unverifiable without DNA. This CDR3 has 15 residues. Germline CDR1 and CDR2: DFQATT and SNEGSKA (reference sequence).

CDR3 sequence: CAIRTGYNSPLHF. V gene TRBV7-2 combines with J gene TRBJ1-6; TCRdb outputs TRBD1, but without DNA this stays unchecked. CDR1 and CDR2 (germline): SGHTA, FQGNSA. The CDR3 runs to 13 residues.